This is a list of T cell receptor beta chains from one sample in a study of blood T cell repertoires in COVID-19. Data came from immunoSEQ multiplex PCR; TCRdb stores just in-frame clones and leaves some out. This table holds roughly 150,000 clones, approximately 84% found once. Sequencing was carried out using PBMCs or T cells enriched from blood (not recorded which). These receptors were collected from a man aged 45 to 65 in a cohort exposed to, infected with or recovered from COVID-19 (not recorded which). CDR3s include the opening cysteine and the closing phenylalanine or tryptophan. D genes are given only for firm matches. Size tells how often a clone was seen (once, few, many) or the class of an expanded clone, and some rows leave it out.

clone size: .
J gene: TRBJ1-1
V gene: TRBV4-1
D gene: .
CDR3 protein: CASSQRPSTDLNTEAFF
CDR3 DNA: TGCGCCAGCAGCCAACGACCTTCGACAGACCTGAACACTGAAGCTTTCTTT

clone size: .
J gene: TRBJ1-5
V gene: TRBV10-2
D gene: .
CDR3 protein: CASREGGDQPQHF
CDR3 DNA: TGCGCCAGCAGGGAAGGGGGGGATCAGCCCCAGCATTTT

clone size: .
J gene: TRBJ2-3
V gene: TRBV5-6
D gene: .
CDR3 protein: CASSGLLGLSTDTQYF
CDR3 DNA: TGTGCCAGCAGCGGTTTGCTAGGACTTTCCACAGATACGCAGTATTTT

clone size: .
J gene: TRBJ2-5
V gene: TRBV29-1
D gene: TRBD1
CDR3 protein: CSANHRTGQETQYF
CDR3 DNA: TGCAGCGCCAACCATCGGACAGGGCAAGAGACCCAGTACTTC

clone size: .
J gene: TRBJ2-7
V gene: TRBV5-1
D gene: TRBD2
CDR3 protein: CASSTSGGPSYEQYF
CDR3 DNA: TGCGCCAGCAGCACCTCGGGGGGTCCCTCCTACGAGCAGTACTTC

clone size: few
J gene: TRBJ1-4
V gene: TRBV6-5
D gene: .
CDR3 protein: CASSYSRGGELFF
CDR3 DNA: TGTGCCAGCAGTTACTCTAGGGGCGGGGAACTGTTTTTT

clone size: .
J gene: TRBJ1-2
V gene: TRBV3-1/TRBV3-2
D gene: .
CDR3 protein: CASSRTQGVDGYTF
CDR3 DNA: TGTGCCAGCAGCCGAACACAGGGTGTGGACGGCTACACCTTC

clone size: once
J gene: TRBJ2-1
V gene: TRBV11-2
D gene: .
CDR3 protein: CASSNIADFRREQFF
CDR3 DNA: TGTGCCAGCAGCAACATAGCGGACTTTAGAAGGGAGCAGTTCTTC

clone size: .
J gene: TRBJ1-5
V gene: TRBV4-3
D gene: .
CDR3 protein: CASSQRTGSNQPQHF
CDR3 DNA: TGCGCCAGCAGCCAACGAACAGGGAGCAATCAGCCCCAGCATTTT

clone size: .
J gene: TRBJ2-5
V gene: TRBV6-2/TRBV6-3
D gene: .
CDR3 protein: CASSLPLARQETQYF
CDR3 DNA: TGTGCCAGCAGCTTACCCCTAGCGCGTCAAGAGACCCAGTACTTC

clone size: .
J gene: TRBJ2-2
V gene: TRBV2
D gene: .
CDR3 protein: CASGGAATGELFF
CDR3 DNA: TGTGCCAGCGGAGGGGCCGCTACCGGGGAGCTGTTTTTT

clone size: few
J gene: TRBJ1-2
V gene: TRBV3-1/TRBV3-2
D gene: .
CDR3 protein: CASSPTPQSNYGYTF
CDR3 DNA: TGTGCCAGCAGCCCGACACCGCAGTCTAACTATGGCTACACCTTC

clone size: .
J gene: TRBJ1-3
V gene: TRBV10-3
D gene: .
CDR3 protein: CAVRSGNTIYF
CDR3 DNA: TGTGCCGTGAGGTCCGGAAACACCATATATTTT

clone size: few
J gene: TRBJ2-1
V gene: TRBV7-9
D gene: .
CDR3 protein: CASSSSGAGRHNEQFF
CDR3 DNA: TGTGCCAGCAGCTCTAGTGGGGCGGGGAGACACAATGAGCAGTTCTTC

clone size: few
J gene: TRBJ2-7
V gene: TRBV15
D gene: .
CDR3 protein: CATSRSHYEQYF
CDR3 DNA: TGTGCCACCAGCAGATCACATTACGAGCAGTACTTC

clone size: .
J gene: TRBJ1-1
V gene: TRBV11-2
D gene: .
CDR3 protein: CASSFQGSRAEAFF
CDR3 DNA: TGTGCCAGCAGCTTCCAGGGGTCAAGGGCTGAAGCTTTCTTT

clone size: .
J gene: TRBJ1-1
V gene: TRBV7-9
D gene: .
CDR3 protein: CASSSNQGNTEAFF
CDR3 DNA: TGTGCCAGCAGCTCCAATCAGGGGAACACTGAAGCTTTCTTT